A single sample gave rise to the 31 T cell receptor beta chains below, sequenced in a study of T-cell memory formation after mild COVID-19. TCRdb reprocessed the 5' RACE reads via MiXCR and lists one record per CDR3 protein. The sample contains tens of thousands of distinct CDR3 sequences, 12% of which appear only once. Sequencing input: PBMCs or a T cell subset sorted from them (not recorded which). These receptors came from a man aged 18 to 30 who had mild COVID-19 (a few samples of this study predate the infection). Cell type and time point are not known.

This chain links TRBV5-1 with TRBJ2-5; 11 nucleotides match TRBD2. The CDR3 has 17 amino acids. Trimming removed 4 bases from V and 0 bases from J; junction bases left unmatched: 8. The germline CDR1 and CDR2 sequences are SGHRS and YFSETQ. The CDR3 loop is CASSPGSSGGYQETQYF. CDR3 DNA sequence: TGCGCCAGCAGCCCGGGATCTAGCGGGGGGTACCAAGAGACCCAGTACTTC.

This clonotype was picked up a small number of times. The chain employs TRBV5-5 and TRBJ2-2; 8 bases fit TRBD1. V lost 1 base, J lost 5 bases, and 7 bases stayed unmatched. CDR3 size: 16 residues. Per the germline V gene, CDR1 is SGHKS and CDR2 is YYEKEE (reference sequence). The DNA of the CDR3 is TGTGCCAGCAGCTTGCCAGGACAGGGTGGAACCGGGGAGCTGTTTTTT. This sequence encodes CASSLPGQGGTGELFF.

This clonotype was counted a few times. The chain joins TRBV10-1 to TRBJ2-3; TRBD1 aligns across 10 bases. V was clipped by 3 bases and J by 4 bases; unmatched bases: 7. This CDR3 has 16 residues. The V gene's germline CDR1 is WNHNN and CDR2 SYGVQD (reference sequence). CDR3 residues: CASSDYRTGGPDTQYF. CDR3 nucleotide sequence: TGCGCCAGCAGTGATTACCGGACAGGGGGTCCAGATACGCAGTATTTT.

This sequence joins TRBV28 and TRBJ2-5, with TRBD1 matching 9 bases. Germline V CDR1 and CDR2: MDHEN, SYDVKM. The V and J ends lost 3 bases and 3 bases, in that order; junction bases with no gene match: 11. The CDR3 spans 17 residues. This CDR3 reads CASSLGLGQGGEETQYF. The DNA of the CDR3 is TGTGCCAGCAGTTTGGGGTTGGGACAGGGAGGAGAAGAGACCCAGTACTTC.

The CDR3 DNA is TGCGCCAGCAGCACCCTTCCCGGGAGAGAGACCCAGTACTTC. The encoded protein is CASSTLPGRETQYF. The genes are TRBV4-1 and TRBJ2-5; D is possibly TRBD2 (6 bases). The CDR3 sequence is 14 residues long. CDR1 and CDR2 from the germline V gene are MGHRA and YSYEKL. V lost 5 bases, J lost 4 bases, and 14 bases lay in between.

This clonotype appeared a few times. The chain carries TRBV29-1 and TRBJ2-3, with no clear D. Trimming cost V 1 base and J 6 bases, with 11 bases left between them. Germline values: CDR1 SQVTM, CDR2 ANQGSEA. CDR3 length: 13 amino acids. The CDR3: CSVEGGYWDTQYF. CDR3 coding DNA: TGCAGCGTTGAAGGCGGCTACTGGGATACGCAGTATTTT.

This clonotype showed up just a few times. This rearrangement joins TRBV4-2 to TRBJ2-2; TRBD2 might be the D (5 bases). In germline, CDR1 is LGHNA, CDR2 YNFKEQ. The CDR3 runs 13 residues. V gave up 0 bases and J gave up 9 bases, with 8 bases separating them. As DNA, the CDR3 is TGTGCCAGCAGCCAAGATTACGGGAGGGAGCTGTTTTTT. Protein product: CASSQDYGRELFF.

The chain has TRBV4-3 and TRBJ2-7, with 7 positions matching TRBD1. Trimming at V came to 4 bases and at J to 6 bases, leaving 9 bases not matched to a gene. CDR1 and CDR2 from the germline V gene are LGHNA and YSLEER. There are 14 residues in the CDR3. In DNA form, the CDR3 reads TGCGCCAGCAGCCCTATCGACAGGGCCGGCGAGCAGTACTTC. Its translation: CASSPIDRAGEQYF.

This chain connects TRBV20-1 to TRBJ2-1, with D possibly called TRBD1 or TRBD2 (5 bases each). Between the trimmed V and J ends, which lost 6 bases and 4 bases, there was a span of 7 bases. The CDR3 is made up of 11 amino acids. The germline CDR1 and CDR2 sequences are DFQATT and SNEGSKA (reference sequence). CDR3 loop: CSAGTYNEQFF. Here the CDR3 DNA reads TGCAGTGCGGGGACGTACAATGAGCAGTTCTTC.

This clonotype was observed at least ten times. CDR3 region: CASSSRGGGNEQFF. In DNA form, the CDR3 reads TGTGCCAGCAGTTCCCGAGGAGGGGGGAATGAGCAGTTCTTC. The rearrangement joins TRBV12-3 or TRBV12-4 to TRBJ2-1, with D perhaps given as TRBD1 or TRBD2 (6 bases each). V was trimmed by 4 bases and J by 7 bases, leaving 14 bases between them. The CDR3 is 14 residues long.

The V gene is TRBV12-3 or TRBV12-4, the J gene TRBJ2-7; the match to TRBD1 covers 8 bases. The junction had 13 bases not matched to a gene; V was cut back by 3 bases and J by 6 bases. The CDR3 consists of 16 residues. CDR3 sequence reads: CASSLGRGLPLGEQYF. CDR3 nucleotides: TGTGCCAGCAGTTTGGGCAGGGGGCTCCCCCTAGGCGAGCAGTACTTC.

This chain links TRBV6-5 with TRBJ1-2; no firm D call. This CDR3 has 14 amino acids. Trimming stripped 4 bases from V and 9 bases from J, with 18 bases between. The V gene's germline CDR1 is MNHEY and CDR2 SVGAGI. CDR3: CASSSQGSSESYTF. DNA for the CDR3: TGTGCCAGCAGTTCCCAAGGGAGCTCGGAGAGCTACACCTTC.

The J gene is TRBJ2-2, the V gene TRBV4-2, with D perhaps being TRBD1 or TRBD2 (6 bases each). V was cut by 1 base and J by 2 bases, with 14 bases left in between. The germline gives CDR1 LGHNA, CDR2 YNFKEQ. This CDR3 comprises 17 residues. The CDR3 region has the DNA TGTGCCAGCAGCCAAGTCGGAGGGGGGCCTAACACCGGGGAGCTGTTTTTT. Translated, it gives CASSQVGGGPNTGELFF.

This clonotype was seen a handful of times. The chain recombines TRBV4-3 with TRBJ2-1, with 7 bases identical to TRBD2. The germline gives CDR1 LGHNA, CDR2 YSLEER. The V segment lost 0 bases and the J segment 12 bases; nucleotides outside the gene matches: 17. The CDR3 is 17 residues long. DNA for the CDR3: TGCGCCAGCAGCCAAGATCCGTCGGGACTAATAGTGTTGAGGCAGTTCTTC. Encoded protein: CASSQDPSGLIVLRQFF.

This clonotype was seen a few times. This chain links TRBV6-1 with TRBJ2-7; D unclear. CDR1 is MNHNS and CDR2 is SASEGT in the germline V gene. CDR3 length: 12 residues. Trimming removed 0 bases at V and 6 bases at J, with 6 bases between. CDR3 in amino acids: CASSEALFEQYF. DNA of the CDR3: TGTGCCAGCAGTGAAGCCCTCTTCGAGCAGTACTTC.

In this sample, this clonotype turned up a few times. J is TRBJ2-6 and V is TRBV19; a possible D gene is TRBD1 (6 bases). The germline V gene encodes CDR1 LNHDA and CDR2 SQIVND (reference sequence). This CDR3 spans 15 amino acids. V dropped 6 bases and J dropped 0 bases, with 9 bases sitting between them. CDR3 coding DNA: TGTGCCAGTAGGCCAGGGGACTCTGGGGCCAACGTCCTGACTTTC. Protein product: CASRPGDSGANVLTF.

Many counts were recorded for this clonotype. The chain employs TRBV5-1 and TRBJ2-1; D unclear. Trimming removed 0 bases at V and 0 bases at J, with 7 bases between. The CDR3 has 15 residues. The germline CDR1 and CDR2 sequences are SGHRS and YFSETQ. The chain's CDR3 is CASSLAASSYNEQFF. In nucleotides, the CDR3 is TGCGCCAGCAGCTTGGCGGCTTCCTCCTACAATGAGCAGTTCTTC.

The CDR3 bases are TGTGCCAGCAGCCCCGGAAGCCACACTGAAGCTTTCTTT. This codes for CASSPGSHTEAFF. The V call is TRBV7-3, the J call TRBJ1-1; D is unclear. The CDR3 totals 13 residues. The germline V and J ends were trimmed by 5 bases and 3 bases, with 10 bases remaining between them. Germline V gives CDR1 SGHTA, CDR2 FQGTGA.

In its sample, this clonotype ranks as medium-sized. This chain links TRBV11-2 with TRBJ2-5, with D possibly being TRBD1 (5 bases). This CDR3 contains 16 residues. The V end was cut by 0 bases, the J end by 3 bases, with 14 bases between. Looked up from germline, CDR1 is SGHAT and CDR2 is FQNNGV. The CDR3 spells CASSLDNRAREETQYF. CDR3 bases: TGTGCCAGCAGCTTAGATAATAGGGCCAGGGAAGAGACCCAGTACTTC. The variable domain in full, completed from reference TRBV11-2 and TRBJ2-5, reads EAGVAQSPRYKIIEKRQSVAFWCNPISGHATLYWYQQILGQGPKLLIQFQNNGVVDDSQLPKDRFSAERLKGVDSTLKIQPAKLEDSAVYLCASSLDNRAREETQYFGPGTRLLVL.

CDR3 amino acids: CASSPRETGTSEAFF. As DNA, the CDR3 is TGTGCCAGCTCACCCAGGGAGACAGGAACCTCTGAAGCTTTCTTT. The chain is built from TRBV18 and TRBJ1-1; tentative D call: TRBD1 (6 bases). The CDR3 is 15 amino acids. Germline V CDR1 and CDR2: KGHSH, LQKENI. Trimming pared 3 bases from V and 6 bases from J, leaving 17 bases between.

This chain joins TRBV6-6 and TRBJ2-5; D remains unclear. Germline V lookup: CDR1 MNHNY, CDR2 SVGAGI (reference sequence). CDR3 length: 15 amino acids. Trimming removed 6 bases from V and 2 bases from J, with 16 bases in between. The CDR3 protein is CASSLDGREQETQYF. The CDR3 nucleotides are TGTGCCAGCAGCCTCGACGGACGCGAGCAAGAGACCCAGTACTTC.

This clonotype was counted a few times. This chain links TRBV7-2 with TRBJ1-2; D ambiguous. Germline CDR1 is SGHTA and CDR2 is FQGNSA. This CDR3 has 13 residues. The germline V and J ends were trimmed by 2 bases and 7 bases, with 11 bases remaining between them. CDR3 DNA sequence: TGTGCCAGCAGCTTATCTGTCCTTCCTGGCTACACCTTC. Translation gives CASSLSVLPGYTF.

The CDR3: CASSPDVGEQYV. As DNA, the CDR3 is TGTGCCAGCAGCCCGGACGTGGGCGAGCAGTACGTC. This chain connects TRBV7-2 to TRBJ2-7, with no clear D. The ends were cut back, 5 bases at V and 6 bases at J, with 11 bases in the middle. Germline loops: CDR1 SGHTA, CDR2 FQGNSA. The CDR3 is 12 residues long.

As DNA, the CDR3 is TGTGCCTGGGGGGACTCCCACCCGGGGACCCAGTACTTC. This encodes CAWGDSHPGTQYF. The chain is built from TRBV30 and TRBJ2-5; tentative D call: TRBD2 (6 bases). Germline values: CDR1 GTSNPN, CDR2 SVGIG (reference sequence). The V gene lost 5 bases and the J gene lost 7 bases, with 17 bases spanning the gap. There are 13 residues in the CDR3. Filled out from reference TRBV30 and TRBJ2-5, the complete variable domain reads SQTIHQWPATLVQPVGSPLSLECTVEGTSNPNLYWYRQAAGRGLQLLFYSVGIGQISSEVPQNLSASRPQDRQFILSSKKLLLSDSGFYLCAWGDSHPGTQYFGPGTRLLVL.

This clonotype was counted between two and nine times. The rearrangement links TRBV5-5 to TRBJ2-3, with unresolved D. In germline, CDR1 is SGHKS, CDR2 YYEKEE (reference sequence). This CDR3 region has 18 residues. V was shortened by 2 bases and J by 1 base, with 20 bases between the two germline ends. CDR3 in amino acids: CASSLDGWWGTRTDTQYF. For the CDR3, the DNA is TGTGCCAGCAGCTTAGATGGGTGGTGGGGAACTCGCACAGATACGCAGTATTTT. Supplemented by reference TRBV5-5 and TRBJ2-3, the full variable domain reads DAGVTQSPTHLIKTRGQQVTLRCSPISGHKSVSWYQQVLGQGPQFIFQYYEKEERGRGNFPDRFSARQFPNYSSELNVNALLLGDSALYLCASSLDGWWGTRTDTQYFGPGTRLTVL.

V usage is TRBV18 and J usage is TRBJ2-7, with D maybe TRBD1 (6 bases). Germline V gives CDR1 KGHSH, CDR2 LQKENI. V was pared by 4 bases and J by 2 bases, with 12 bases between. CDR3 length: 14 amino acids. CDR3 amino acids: CASSLTQGPYEQYF. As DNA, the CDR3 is TGTGCCAGCTCACTGACCCAGGGGCCCTACGAGCAGTACTTC.

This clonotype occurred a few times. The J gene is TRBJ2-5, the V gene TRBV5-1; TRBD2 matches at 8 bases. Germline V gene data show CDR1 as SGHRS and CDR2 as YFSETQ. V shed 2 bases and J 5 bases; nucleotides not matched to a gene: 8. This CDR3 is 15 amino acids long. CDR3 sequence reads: CASSFTGLEAETQYF. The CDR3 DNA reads TGCGCCAGCAGCTTCACGGGACTAGAGGCCGAGACCCAGTACTTC.

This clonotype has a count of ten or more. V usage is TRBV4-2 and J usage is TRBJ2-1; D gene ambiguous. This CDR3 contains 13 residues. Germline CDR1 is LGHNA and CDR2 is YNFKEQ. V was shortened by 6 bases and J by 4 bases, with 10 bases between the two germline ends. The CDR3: CASRLDTYNEQFF. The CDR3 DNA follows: TGTGCCAGCAGACTCGATACATACAATGAGCAGTTCTTC.

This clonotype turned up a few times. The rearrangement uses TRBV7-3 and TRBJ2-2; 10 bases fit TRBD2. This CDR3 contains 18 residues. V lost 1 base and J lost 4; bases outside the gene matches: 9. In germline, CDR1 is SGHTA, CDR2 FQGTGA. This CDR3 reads CASSLNVGASGGTGELFF. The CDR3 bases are TGTGCCAGCAGCTTAAACGTAGGGGCTAGCGGGGGCACCGGGGAGCTGTTTTTT.

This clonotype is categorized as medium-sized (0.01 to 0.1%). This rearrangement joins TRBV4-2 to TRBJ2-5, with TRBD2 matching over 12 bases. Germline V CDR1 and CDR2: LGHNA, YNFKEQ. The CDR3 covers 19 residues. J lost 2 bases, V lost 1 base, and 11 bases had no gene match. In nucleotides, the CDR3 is TGTGCCAGCAGCCAAGTCCCCCTCACTCTAGCGGGGGGGCAAGAGACCCAGTACTTC. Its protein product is CASSQVPLTLAGGQETQYF.

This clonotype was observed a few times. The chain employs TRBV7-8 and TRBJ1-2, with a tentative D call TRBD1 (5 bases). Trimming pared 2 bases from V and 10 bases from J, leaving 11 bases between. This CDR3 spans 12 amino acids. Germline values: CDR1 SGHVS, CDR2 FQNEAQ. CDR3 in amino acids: CASSLTGTYYTF. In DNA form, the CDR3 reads TGTGCCAGCAGCTTAACAGGAACATACTACACCTTC.